A single sample is the source of the 9 T cell receptor beta chains below, sequenced in a study of cytotoxic CD8 clonotypes in ibrutinib-treated CLL. This table comes from immunoSEQ multiplex PCR, and its TCRdb copy is limited to in-frame clones, with some not included. The data show hundreds of thousands of clones, roughly 70% seen once. Here the sequenced sample was PBMCs, taken after 36 months of ibrutinib treatment. These receptors were obtained from a human donor with chronic lymphocytic leukemia.

The chain has TRBV15 and TRBJ2-5; D is unresolved. V dropped 5 bases and J dropped 7 bases, with 11 bases sitting between them. The CDR3 is 12 amino acids. Germline CDR1 and CDR2: LNHNV and YYDKDF (reference sequence). As DNA, the CDR3 is TGTGCCACCAGCGCTCAAACGCGGACCCAGTACTTC. This codes for CATSAQTRTQYF.

The chain carries TRBV6-1 and TRBJ1-2; no reliable D call. The CDR3 is 14 amino acids. Looked up from germline, CDR1 is MNHNS and CDR2 is SASEGT. The germline V and J ends were trimmed by 2 bases and 5 bases, with 12 bases remaining between them. The DNA for the CDR3 is TGTGCCAGCAGTGAATGGGGTTGGCTGTATGGCTACACCTTC. Amino acid sequence: CASSEWGWLYGYTF.

CDR3 residues: CASSRTKWLGSGANVLTF. The CDR3 DNA reads as TGTGCCAGCAGCCGCACCAAGTGGCTTGGGTCTGGGGCCAACGTCCTGACTTTC. The chain uses TRBV11-2 and TRBJ2-6; no clear D gene. The CDR3 sequence is 18 residues long. Trimming stripped 5 bases from V and 1 base from J, with 18 bases between. Germline lookup yields CDR1 SGHAT and CDR2 FQNNGV.

The chain carries TRBV11-2 and TRBJ2-1, with a possible D match to TRBD2 (5 bases). Per the germline V gene, CDR1 is SGHAT and CDR2 is FQNNGV. CDR3 length equals 14 residues. Trimming took off 3 bases at V and 2 bases at J, with 8 bases between the two ends. CDR3 nucleotides: TGTGCCAGCAGCTTCCTAGCCCCCTACAATGAGCAGTTCTTC. Amino acid sequence: CASSFLAPYNEQFF.

The chain joins TRBV7-3 to TRBJ2-3; D gene unclear. The CDR3 has 13 residues. The V and J ends lost 2 bases and 2 bases respectively, with 5 bases between them. Germline V CDR1 and CDR2: SGHTA, FQGTGA. For the CDR3, the DNA is TGTGCCAGCAGCTTACTTGACACAGATACGCAGTATTTT. Protein product: CASSLLDTDTQYF.

V and J are TRBV29-1 and TRBJ1-1; no firm D call. Germline CDR1 and CDR2: SQVTM and ANQGSEA. Trimming removed 5 bases from V and 1 base from J, with 11 bases in between. This CDR3 region has 13 residues. The DNA of the CDR3 is TGCAGCGTTTTTAGGACGGCGAACACTGAAGCTTTCTTT. Encoded protein: CSVFRTANTEAFF.

The chain recombines TRBV4-3 with TRBJ2-7, with TRBD2 identical over 13 bases. V was pared by 4 bases and J by 4 bases, with 10 bases of the junction left unmatched. Germline assignment: CDR1 LGHNA and CDR2 YSLEER. The CDR3 covers 17 residues. CDR3 loop: CASSRTGLAGARYEQYF. CDR3 DNA: TGCGCCAGCAGCCGAACAGGACTAGCGGGAGCGAGGTACGAGCAGTACTTC.

The chain carries TRBV9 and TRBJ1-4, with D unresolved. The CDR3 has 14 amino acids. With 2 bases removed from V and 10 bases from J, the gap between germline ends came to 15 bases. Germline V lookup: CDR1 SGDLS, CDR2 YYNGEE. In DNA, the CDR3 is TGTGCCAGCAGCGTTGGCACGGCTCTCGGAAAACTGTTTTTT. The encoded protein is CASSVGTALGKLFF.

This chain uses TRBV6-1 with TRBJ1-6, with D possibly TRBD1 on 5 matching bases. Trimming pared 7 bases from V and 9 bases from J, leaving 13 bases between. Germline V gene lookup returns CDR1 MNHNS and CDR2 SASEGT. This CDR3 spans 13 amino acids. This chain's CDR3 is CASKGQGSSPLHF. CDR3 coding DNA: TGTGCCAGCAAGGGTCAGGGTAGTTCACCCCTCCACTTT.